These 10 T cell receptor beta chains were all obtained from the same sample, sequenced in a study of T cell responses to AZD1222 COVID-19 vaccine (dated by TCRdb to about 2021). The method behind the library was the immunoSEQ multiplex PCR assay. The table was pulled from immuneACCESS by TCRdb, which kept in-frame rearrangements only. Such tables lose some clones; where checked, under half of the loss comes from unresolved V genes, and the rest has no known cause. The sample records some 150,000 clones, about 90% of which are singletons. Roughly 4% of the sample belongs to the ten largest clones. Read against the paper, the sample's time point label means: about 28 days (+/-7) after the second vaccine dose. The sample's treatment or condition, from its label and the paper: meningococcal conjugate vaccine given as trial control. The source was peripheral blood, collected 28 days after the second dose of the MenACWY control vaccine. The origin of the receptors is an adult who received the MenACWY meningococcal vaccine as a control.

The J gene is TRBJ1-2, the V gene TRBV7-2; no reliable D call. The CDR3 has 14 residues. Deletions cut 3 bases from V and 4 bases from J, with 12 bases between. CDR1 SGHTA and CDR2 FQGNSA come from the germline V gene. CDR3 in amino acids: CASSLSKQSYGYTF. CDR3 in DNA: TGTGCCAGCAGCTTGAGCAAGCAGAGCTATGGCTACACCTTC.

The chain employs TRBV15 and TRBJ2-2; D is possibly TRBD2 (6 bases). V was clipped by 3 bases and J by 4 bases, with 18 bases between them. Per the germline V gene, CDR1 is LNHNV and CDR2 is YYDKDF (reference sequence). The CDR3 totals 17 residues. CDR3 sequence: CATSSLAGARGTGELFF. The CDR3 DNA is TGTGCCACCAGCAGCCTAGCCGGGGCGCGGGGCACCGGGGAGCTGTTTTTT.

This clone was recorded once. This sequence joins TRBV28 and TRBJ1-6; no reliable D call. The CDR3 contains 17 residues. CDR1 and CDR2 from the germline V gene are MDHEN and SYDVKM. V dropped 6 bases and J dropped 0 bases, with 15 bases sitting between them. CDR3 sequence (DNA): TGTGCCAGCAGGTATGGGAGACCGAGCTCCTATAATTCACCCCTCCACTTT. It translates to CASRYGRPSSYNSPLHF.

V and J are TRBV18 and TRBJ2-7, with D maybe TRBD2 (6 bases). Between the trimmed V and J ends, which lost 5 bases and 5 bases, there was a span of 22 bases. In germline, CDR1 is KGHSH, CDR2 LQKENI. The CDR3 is 16 amino acids. CDR3 sequence (DNA): TGTGCCAGCTCATCGACCGGGACTCTCTACCCCCACGAGCAGTACTTC. Translated: CASSSTGTLYPHEQYF.

J is TRBJ2-7 and V is TRBV5-4; tentative D call: TRBD2 (5 bases). Germline V CDR1 and CDR2: SGHNT, YYREEE (reference sequence). The CDR3 sequence is 14 residues long. The germline V and J ends were trimmed by 1 base and 4 bases, with 12 bases remaining between them. The CDR3 sequence: CASSLYGSGYEQYF. CDR3 bases: TGTGCCAGCAGCTTGTATGGGAGTGGGTACGAGCAGTACTTC.

The V call is TRBV11-2, the J call TRBJ2-7; D unresolved. This CDR3 region has 11 residues. Germline V lookup: CDR1 SGHAT, CDR2 FQNNGV. The V gene lost 1 base and the J gene lost 2 bases, with 0 bases spanning the gap. The CDR3, as DNA: TGTGCCAGCAGCTTAGCCTACGAGCAGTACTTC. This sequence encodes CASSLAYEQYF.

This chain connects TRBV5-1 to TRBJ2-7, with TRBD2 as a possible D gene (5 bases). The CDR3 sequence is 16 residues long. Trimming removed 0 bases from V and 4 bases from J, with 17 bases in between. CDR1 and CDR2 from the germline V gene are SGHRS and YFSETQ. The CDR3 region is CASSLGSASRSYEQYF. The DNA for the CDR3 is TGCGCCAGCAGCTTGGGCTCGGCTAGCAGAAGTTACGAGCAGTACTTC. The entire variable domain, with the rest obtained from reference TRBV5-1 and TRBJ2-7, is as follows: KAGVTQTPRYLIKTRGQQVTLSCSPISGHRSVSWYQQTPGQGLQFLFEYFSETQRNKGNFPGRFSGRQFSNSRSEMNVSTLELGDSALYLCASSLGSASRSYEQYFGPGTRLTVT.

This chain connects TRBV4-3 to TRBJ1-1, with D possibly being TRBD1 (5 bases). This CDR3 is built from 14 residues. Germline loops: CDR1 LGHNA, CDR2 YSLEER. Trimming took 1 base from V and 5 from J, leaving 11 bases between them. CDR3: CASSQAIQGTEAFF. The CDR3, as DNA: TGCGCCAGCAGCCAAGCTATTCAGGGTACTGAAGCTTTCTTT.

The rearrangement joins TRBV5-6 to TRBJ1-2; no clear D. The CDR3 covers 11 residues. V lost 0 bases, J lost 8 bases, and 5 bases lay in between. Looked up from germline, CDR1 is SGHDT and CDR2 is YYEEEE. DNA for the CDR3: TGTGCCAGCAGCTTGGTACACGGCTACACCTTC. Encoded protein: CASSLVHGYTF.

This chain links TRBV27 with TRBJ2-1; either TRBD1 or TRBD2 may fit D (6 bases each). Germline lookup yields CDR1 MNHEY and CDR2 SMNVEV (reference sequence). Deletions cut 1 base from V and 5 bases from J, with 18 bases between. The CDR3 runs to 17 residues. This CDR3 is CASSLLTVIGGNNEQFF. The CDR3 nucleotides read TGTGCCAGCAGTTTATTAACCGTCATCGGGGGCAACAATGAGCAGTTCTTC.